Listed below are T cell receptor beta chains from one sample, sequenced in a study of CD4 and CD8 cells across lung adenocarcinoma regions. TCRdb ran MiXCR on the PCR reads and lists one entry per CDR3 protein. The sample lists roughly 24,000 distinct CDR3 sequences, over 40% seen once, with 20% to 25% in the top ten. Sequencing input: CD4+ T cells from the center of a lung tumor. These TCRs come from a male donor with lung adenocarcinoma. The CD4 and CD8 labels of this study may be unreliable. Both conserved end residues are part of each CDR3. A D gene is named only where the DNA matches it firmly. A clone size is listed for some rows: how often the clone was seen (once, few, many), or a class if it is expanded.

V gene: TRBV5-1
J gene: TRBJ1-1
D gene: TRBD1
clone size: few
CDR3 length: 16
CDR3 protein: CASSLWTGRLNTEAFF
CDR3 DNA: TGCGCCAGCAGCTTGTGGACAGGGCGGCTGAACACTGAAGCTTTCTTT

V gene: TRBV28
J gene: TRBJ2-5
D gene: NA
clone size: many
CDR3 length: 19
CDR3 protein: CASSLALRTSSLIQETQYF
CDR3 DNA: TGTGCCAGCAGTTTAGCTTTGAGGACAAGCTCCCTCATACAAGAGACCCAGTACTTC

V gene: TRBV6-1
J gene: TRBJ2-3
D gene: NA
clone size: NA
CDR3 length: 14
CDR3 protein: CASSARGNTDTQYF
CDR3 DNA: TGTGCGAGCTCTGCGCGCGGAAACACAGATACGCAGTACTTT

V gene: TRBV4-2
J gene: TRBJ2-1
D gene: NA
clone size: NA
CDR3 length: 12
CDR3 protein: CASSQDRTQQFF
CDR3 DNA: TGTGCCAGCAGCCAAGATCGCACTCAGCAGTTCTTC

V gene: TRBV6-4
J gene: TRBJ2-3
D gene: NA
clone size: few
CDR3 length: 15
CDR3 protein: CASGDGGGSEETQYF
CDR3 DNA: TGTGCCAGCGGTGACGGGGGCGGGAGTGAAGAGACGCAGTACTTT

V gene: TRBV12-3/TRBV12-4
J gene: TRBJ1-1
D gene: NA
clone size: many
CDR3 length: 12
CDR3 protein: CASKRLAGEAFF
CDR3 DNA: TGTGCCAGCAAGCGACTCGCGGGGGAAGCTTTCTTT

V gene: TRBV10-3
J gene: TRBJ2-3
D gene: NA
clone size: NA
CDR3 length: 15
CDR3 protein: CALGLQSVIPGEQYF
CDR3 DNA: TGTGCCCTGGGCCTCCAGTCTGTGATTCCAGGTGAGCAGTATTTT

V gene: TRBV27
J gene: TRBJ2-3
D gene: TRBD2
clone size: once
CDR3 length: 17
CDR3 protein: CASSPGRLASAKNTQYF
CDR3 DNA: TGTGCCAGCAGTCCTGGCCGACTAGCTTCTGCCAAAAATACGCAGTACTTT

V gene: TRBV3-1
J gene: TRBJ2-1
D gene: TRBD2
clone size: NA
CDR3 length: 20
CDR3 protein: CASSQAIPGLAGGAGNEQFF
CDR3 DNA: TGTGCCAGCAGCCAAGCCATCCCGGGGCTAGCGGGTGGGGCCGGGAATGAGCAGTTCTTC

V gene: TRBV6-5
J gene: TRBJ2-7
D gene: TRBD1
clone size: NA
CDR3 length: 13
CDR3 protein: CASSSTGNDAQYF
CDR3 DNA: TGTGCCAGCAGTTCGACAGGGAACGATGCGCAGTACTTC

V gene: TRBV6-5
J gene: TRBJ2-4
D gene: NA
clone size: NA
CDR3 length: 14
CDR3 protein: CASSFRGGWNVLYF
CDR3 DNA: TGTGCCAGCAGTTTCAGGGGGGGTTGGAACGTCCTGTACTTC

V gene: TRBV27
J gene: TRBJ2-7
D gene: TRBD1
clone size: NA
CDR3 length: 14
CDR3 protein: CATWGQDSSYEQYF
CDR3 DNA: TGTGCCACCTGGGGACAGGACAGCTCCTACGAGCAGTACTTC

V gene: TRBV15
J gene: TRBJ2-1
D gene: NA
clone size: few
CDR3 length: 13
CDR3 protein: CATSRATRKEQFF
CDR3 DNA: TGTGCCACCAGCAGAGCTACTCGGAAGGAGCAGTTCTTC

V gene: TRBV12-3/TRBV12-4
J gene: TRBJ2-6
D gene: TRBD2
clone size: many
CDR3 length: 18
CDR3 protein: CASSWGTSGSPGANVLTF
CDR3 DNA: TGTGCCAGCAGTTGGGGGACTAGCGGGAGTCCTGGGGCCAACGTCCTGACTTTC

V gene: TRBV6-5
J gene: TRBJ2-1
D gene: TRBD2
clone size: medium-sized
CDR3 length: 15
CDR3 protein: CASSYTSGTDNEQFF
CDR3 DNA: TGTGCCAGCAGTTATACTAGCGGGACCGACAATGAGCAGTTCTTC

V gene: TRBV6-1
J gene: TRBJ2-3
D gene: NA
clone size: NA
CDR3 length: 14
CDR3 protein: CGSTCRSPKDIQYF
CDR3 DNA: TGTGGCAGCACGTGCCGGAGTCCCAAAGACATTCAGTATTTT

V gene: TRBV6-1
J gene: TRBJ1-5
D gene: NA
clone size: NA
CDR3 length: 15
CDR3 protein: CASSEGRGAVQPLHF
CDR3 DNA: TGTGCCAGCAGTGAAGGGAGAGGGGCGGTTCAGCCCCTCCATTTT

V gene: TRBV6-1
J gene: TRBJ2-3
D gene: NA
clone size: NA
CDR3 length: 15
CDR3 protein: CASSSNGRGTDMQYF
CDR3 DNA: TGTGCCAGCAGCTCGAACGGGAGAGGCACAGACATGCAGTATTTT

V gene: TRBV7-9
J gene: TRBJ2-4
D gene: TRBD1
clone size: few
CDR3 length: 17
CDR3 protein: CASSSQAGQGVGSIQYF
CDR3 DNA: TGTGCCAGCAGCTCCCAGGCAGGGCAGGGGGTTGGGAGCATTCAGTACTTC

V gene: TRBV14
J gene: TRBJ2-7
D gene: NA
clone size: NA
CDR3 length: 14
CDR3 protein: CASSQGSGLYEQYF
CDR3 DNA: TGTGCCAGCAGCCAAGGTTCGGGACTCTACGAGCAGTACTTC